Below are 31 T cell receptor beta chains sequenced from a single sample in a study of radiation and T cells in renal cell carcinoma. TCRdb keeps only in-frame clones here, not all; method: immunoSEQ multiplex PCR. The table records approximately 150,000 clones, roughly 90% of them present only once. Time point denoted: baseline pretreatment blood. As to treatment: 15 Gy SBRT to primary tumor, nephrectomy 4 weeks later. Source: blood, taken from a patient whose treatment included radiotherapy and nephrectomy. These receptors were taken from a woman in her seventies with renal cell carcinoma.

Written as DNA, the CDR3 is TGTGCCAGCATCCCGGGACTAGCGAAACAAGAGACCCAGTACTTC. Protein product: CASIPGLAKQETQYF. This chain joins TRBV21-1 and TRBJ2-5; TRBD2 reflects the table's D call only, with no check against the DNA. TRBV21-1 is termed a pseudogene. This CDR3 spans 15 amino acids.

The chain is built from TRBV29-1 and TRBJ2-7, with TRBD1 identical over 7 bases. The CDR3 spans 13 residues. V trimming: 5 bases; J trimming: 3 bases; junction bases outside the gene matches: 7. CDR1 is SQVTM and CDR2 is ANQGSEA in the germline V gene. CDR3 DNA sequence: TGCAGCGTTACAGGGACAGACCGCTACGAGCAGTACTTC. Translated: CSVTGTDRYEQYF.

V is TRBV5-6 and J is TRBJ1-6; tentatively, D is TRBD1 (6 bases). The CDR3 has 13 amino acids. V lost 3 bases, J lost 7 bases, and 8 bases lay in between. The germline V gene encodes CDR1 SGHDT and CDR2 YYEEEE. The CDR3 region is CASSSTGNSPLHF. The CDR3 DNA is TGTGCCAGCAGCTCGACAGGAAATTCACCCCTCCACTTT.

The chain links TRBV2 to TRBJ1-5; 9 bases agree with TRBD1. The germline V gene has CDR1 SNHLY and CDR2 FYNNEI. The CDR3 totals 16 residues. Unmatched junction bases numbered 7, after V lost 5 bases and J lost 2 bases. Written as DNA, the CDR3 is TGTGCCAGCAGTCCAATACAGGGGGCTCGCAATCAGCCCCAGCATTTT. It codes for CASSPIQGARNQPQHF.

The chain couples TRBV10-1 to TRBJ2-1; 15 positions match TRBD2. Unmatched junction bases numbered 10, after V lost 6 bases and J lost 7 bases. Germline V gene lookup returns CDR1 WNHNN and CDR2 SYGVQD (reference sequence). This CDR3 comprises 17 residues. The DNA for the CDR3 is TGCGCCAGCAGCGGAGGACTAGCGGGGGGGCGTGGAAATGAGCAGTTCTTC. The encoded protein is CASSGGLAGGRGNEQFF.

V is TRBV28 and J is TRBJ1-4, with D tentatively TRBD1 (5 bases). Trimming cost V 5 bases and J 7 bases, with 17 bases left between them. This CDR3 has 15 residues. The germline V gene has CDR1 MDHEN and CDR2 SYDVKM. CDR3: CASSTSGTLGEKLFF. The CDR3 coding sequence is TGTGCCAGCAGTACTTCCGGGACCTTGGGTGAAAAACTGTTTTTT.

The chain couples TRBV4-1 to TRBJ1-5; a weak D match, TRBD1 (6 bases). Trimming took off 0 bases at V and 2 bases at J, with 14 bases between the two ends. The CDR3 sequence is 17 residues long. In germline, CDR1 is MGHRA, CDR2 YSYEKL. The CDR3 is CASSQERGEAGNQPQHF. In DNA form, the CDR3 reads TGCGCCAGCAGCCAAGAGAGGGGGGAGGCTGGCAATCAGCCCCAGCATTTT.

The V call is TRBV5-1, the J call TRBJ1-5, with D possibly TRBD1 on 6 matching bases. CDR1 and CDR2 (germline): SGHRS, YFSETQ. Trimming took 0 bases from V and 4 from J, leaving 11 bases between them. The CDR3 is 15 amino acids. CDR3 sequence (DNA): TGCGCCAGCAGCTTGGAACAGGGCCTAAATCAGCCCCAGCATTTT. Translation gives CASSLEQGLNQPQHF.

On this clone itself: This sample also contains other DNA sequences that code for the same CDR3. This rearrangement joins TRBV19 to TRBJ1-2; 7 positions match TRBD1. V lost 4 bases to trimming and J lost 2 bases; unmatched junction nucleotides: 4. This CDR3 contains 14 residues. Germline lookup yields CDR1 LNHDA and CDR2 SQIVND (reference sequence). CDR3 protein: CASSTPGQNYGYTF. DNA of the CDR3: TGTGCCAGTAGTACCCCGGGACAGAACTATGGCTACACCTTC.

The rearrangement links TRBV4-1 to TRBJ2-3, with 7 nucleotides matching TRBD2. Germline trimming cut 0 bases from V and 0 bases from J; bases unmatched to any gene: 18. There are 21 residues in the CDR3. The germline CDR1 and CDR2 sequences are MGHRA and YSYEKL. The CDR3 DNA sequence: TGCGCCAGCAGCCAAGATAACTTTCCGGGGGGATACTATGATAGCACAGATACGCAGTATTTT. Its protein is CASSQDNFPGGYYDSTDTQYF.

J is TRBJ2-5 and V is TRBV28; D unresolved. V lost 7 bases, J lost 3 bases, and 6 bases lay in between. Germline loops: CDR1 MDHEN, CDR2 SYDVKM. The CDR3 totals 11 residues. This chain's CDR3 is CASNDEETQYF. DNA for the CDR3: TGTGCCAGCAATGACGAAGAGACCCAGTACTTC.

V usage is TRBV23-1 and J usage is TRBJ2-7; D gene ambiguous. TRBV23-1 is designated an ORF whose function remains uncertain. CDR3 length equals 14 residues. V lost 0 bases, J lost 0 bases, and 6 bases lay in between. The CDR3 DNA reads TGCGCCAGCAGTCAATCGCGACGCTCCTACGAGCAGTACTTC. Its translation is CASSQSRRSYEQYF.

This clone was observed a few times. The chain couples TRBV2 to TRBJ1-5; D gene uncertain. The CDR3 length is 13 residues. V gave up 4 bases and J gave up 3 bases, with 7 bases separating them. Germline values: CDR1 SNHLY, CDR2 FYNNEI. CDR3 nucleotide sequence: TGTGCCAGCAGTGCCTATTCCAATCAGCCCCAGCATTTT. It translates to CASSAYSNQPQHF.

This clone turned up a few times. V and J are TRBV4-1 and TRBJ2-1; 10 positions match TRBD2. Germline V CDR1 and CDR2: MGHRA, YSYEKL. CDR3 length: 14 residues. The V segment lost 7 bases and the J segment 8 bases; nucleotides outside the gene matches: 8. This CDR3 is CASMKQRGGHEQFF. The CDR3 coding sequence is TGCGCCAGCATGAAACAGCGGGGGGGCCATGAGCAGTTCTTC.

The chain recombines TRBV4-1 with TRBJ2-7; 7 bases map to TRBD1. The CDR3 sequence is 14 residues long. Germline assignment: CDR1 MGHRA and CDR2 YSYEKL. V lost 2 bases, J lost 3 bases, and 4 bases stayed unmatched. The CDR3 coding sequence is TGCGCCAGCAGCCAAATTAGGACAGGCTACGAGCAGTACTTC. Its translation: CASSQIRTGYEQYF.

The rearrangement uses TRBV6-5 and TRBJ1-5; D is uncertain. With 6 bases removed from V and 4 bases from J, the gap between germline ends came to 10 bases. The CDR3 sequence is 13 residues long. Germline assignment: CDR1 MNHEY and CDR2 SVGAGI. The CDR3 spells CASSDRANQPQHF. The DNA of the CDR3 is TGTGCCAGCAGCGATCGGGCGAATCAGCCCCAGCATTTT.

V is TRBV7-2 and J is TRBJ1-3; possibly TRBD1 for D (5 bases). Trimming shortened V by 0 bases and J by 0 bases, and 12 bases separated the two germline ends. Germline V gene sequence: CDR1 SGHTA, CDR2 FQGNSA. CDR3 length equals 17 residues. The CDR3 sequence is CASSLAGTQTSGNTIYF. The CDR3 bases are TGTGCCAGCAGCTTAGCCGGGACGCAAACCTCTGGAAACACCATATATTTT.

This clone was seen more than once but under ten times. The rearrangement joins TRBV28 to TRBJ2-3, with 7 nucleotides matching TRBD2. The germline V gene has CDR1 MDHEN and CDR2 SYDVKM. This CDR3 spans 14 amino acids. Losses at the gene ends were 5 bases for V and 2 bases for J; bases not matched to a gene: 4. The CDR3 DNA reads TGTGCCAGCAGTCAAGCGGGGTTCACAGATACGCAGTATTTT. This translates into CASSQAGFTDTQYF.

The V call is TRBV5-4, the J call TRBJ2-2; tentatively, D is TRBD2 (7 bases). V was pared by 0 bases and J by 5 bases, with 14 bases between. The germline V gene encodes CDR1 SGHNT and CDR2 YYREEE (reference sequence). The CDR3 loop spans 16 amino acids. CDR3 in DNA: TGTGCCAGCAGCTTGGGCGGGGGCTGGGGGACCGGGGAGCTGTTTTTT. Translated: CASSLGGGWGTGELFF.

The chain combines TRBV7-2 with TRBJ2-7; D is perhaps TRBD2 (6 bases). The V gene's germline CDR1 is SGHTA and CDR2 FQGNSA. The CDR3 spans 13 residues. V was cut by 5 bases and J by 4 bases, with 12 bases left in between. CDR3: CASSRGRGYEQYF. CDR3 DNA: TGTGCCAGCAGCCGAGGGCGGGGTTACGAGCAGTACTTC.

J is TRBJ2-1 and V is TRBV4-2, with a possible D match to TRBD2 (6 bases). CDR3 size: 16 residues. CDR1 is LGHNA, CDR2 YNFKEQ, per germline. V was pared by 7 bases and J by 10 bases, with 26 bases between. The CDR3 region is CASKRNSGSTLGEQFF. DNA of the CDR3: TGTGCCAGCAAACGAAATAGCGGCTCCACCCTCGGGGAGCAGTTCTTC.

The rearrangement links TRBV11-2 to TRBJ1-2; D gene unclear. The CDR3 length is 14 residues. Germline values: CDR1 SGHAT, CDR2 FQNNGV. V lost 0 bases and J lost 2, with 7 bases in between. DNA of the CDR3: TGTGCCAGCAGCTTAGAGCCGGGAAACTATGGCTACACCTTC. Protein sequence: CASSLEPGNYGYTF.

This clone was seen more than once but under ten times. This chain links TRBV30 with TRBJ1-5; a weak D match, TRBD1 (6 bases). This CDR3 has 15 amino acids. Per the germline V gene, CDR1 is GTSNPN and CDR2 is SVGIG (reference sequence). The V and J ends lost 3 bases and 1 base respectively, with 13 bases between them. The CDR3 loop is CAWSKGGMSNQPQHF. As DNA, the CDR3 is TGTGCCTGGAGCAAGGGGGGCATGAGCAATCAGCCCCAGCATTTT.

V usage is TRBV5-1 and J usage is TRBJ2-1; perhaps TRBD2 as D (7 bases). V was trimmed by 2 bases and J by 10 bases, leaving 13 bases between them. The CDR3 consists of 13 residues. Germline V gene sequence: CDR1 SGHRS, CDR2 YFSETQ. The CDR3 nucleotides read TGCGCCAGCAGCTTAGACGGGGGGCGGGAGCAGTTCTTC. This gives the protein CASSLDGGREQFF.

This sequence joins TRBV7-2 and TRBJ1-2; TRBD1 aligns across 7 bases. J gave up 5 bases and V 5 bases, and 5 bases lay outside the gene matches. The CDR3 loop spans 13 amino acids. Per the germline V gene, CDR1 is SGHTA and CDR2 is FQGNSA. The CDR3 region has the DNA TGTGCCAGCAGCCTGACAGGGTTTTATGGCTACACCTTC. Its protein product is CASSLTGFYGYTF. Based on the CDR3 plus reference TRBV7-2 and TRBJ1-2, the full variable domain is GAGVSQSPSNKVTEKGKDVELRCDPISGHTALYWYRQSLGQGLEFLIYFQGNSAPDKSGLPSDRFSAERTGGSVSTLTIQRTQQEDSAVYLCASSLTGFYGYTFGSGTRLTVV.

This clone appeared once. The chain has TRBV28 and TRBJ1-2; 7 bases align to TRBD1. Germline CDR1 and CDR2: MDHEN and SYDVKM. Trimming removed 6 bases from V and 2 bases from J; junction bases left unmatched: 6. CDR3 length: 14 residues. This CDR3 is CASSIQQGNYGYTF. In DNA form, the CDR3 reads TGTGCCAGCAGCATACAACAGGGGAACTATGGCTACACCTTC.

This rearrangement joins TRBV25-1 to TRBJ2-5; no definite D call. The CDR3 contains 14 residues. Trimming pared 1 base from V and 1 base from J, leaving 7 bases between. The germline V gene has CDR1 MGHDK and CDR2 SYGVNS. The CDR3 DNA reads TGTGCCAGCAGTGAATTTTCCCCCCAAGAGACCCAGTACTTC. Protein product: CASSEFSPQETQYF.

The rearrangement joins TRBV5-1 to TRBJ1-6; 9 nucleotides agree with TRBD1. The CDR3 runs to 16 residues. With V trimmed by 4 bases and J by 0 bases, 2 bases remained unmatched. Per the germline V gene, CDR1 is SGHRS and CDR2 is YFSETQ. The CDR3 here is CASSVTGGSYNSPLHF. In DNA, the CDR3 is TGCGCCAGCAGCGTGACAGGGGGCTCCTATAATTCACCCCTCCACTTT.

The gene calls are TRBV30 and TRBJ1-4, with 7 positions matching TRBD1. The CDR3 has 14 residues. The germline gives CDR1 GTSNPN, CDR2 SVGIG (reference sequence). After removal of 5 bases from V and 5 bases from J, the junction contained 8 bases not matched to a gene. The DNA for the CDR3 is TGTGCCTGGCGGGAGACAGGGTGGAATGAAAAACTGTTTTTT. This codes for CAWRETGWNEKLFF. Drawing the rest from reference TRBV30 and TRBJ1-4, the complete variable domain is SQTIHQWPATLVQPVGSPLSLECTVEGTSNPNLYWYRQAAGRGLQLLFYSVGIGQISSEVPQNLSASRPQDRQFILSSKKLLLSDSGFYLCAWRETGWNEKLFFGSGTQLSVL.

This clone was counted a few times. CDR3 region: CASSLGSVGQVYEQYF. The CDR3 region has the DNA TGTGCCAGCAGCTTAGGTTCGGTAGGTCAAGTCTACGAGCAGTACTTC. This sequence joins TRBV11-2 and TRBJ2-7; D ambiguous. This CDR3 region has 16 residues. Germline values: CDR1 SGHAT, CDR2 FQNNGV. V lost 1 base, J lost 3 bases, and 16 bases lay in between.

The chain combines TRBV5-1 with TRBJ1-2; D might be TRBD1 (6 bases). V was shortened by 4 bases and J by 0 bases, with 19 bases between the two germline ends. The CDR3 contains 17 residues. CDR1 is SGHRS, CDR2 YFSETQ, per germline. The CDR3 here is CASSLDRTDLANYGYTF. Written as DNA, the CDR3 is TGCGCCAGCAGCCTCGATAGGACAGACCTAGCTAACTATGGCTACACCTTC.